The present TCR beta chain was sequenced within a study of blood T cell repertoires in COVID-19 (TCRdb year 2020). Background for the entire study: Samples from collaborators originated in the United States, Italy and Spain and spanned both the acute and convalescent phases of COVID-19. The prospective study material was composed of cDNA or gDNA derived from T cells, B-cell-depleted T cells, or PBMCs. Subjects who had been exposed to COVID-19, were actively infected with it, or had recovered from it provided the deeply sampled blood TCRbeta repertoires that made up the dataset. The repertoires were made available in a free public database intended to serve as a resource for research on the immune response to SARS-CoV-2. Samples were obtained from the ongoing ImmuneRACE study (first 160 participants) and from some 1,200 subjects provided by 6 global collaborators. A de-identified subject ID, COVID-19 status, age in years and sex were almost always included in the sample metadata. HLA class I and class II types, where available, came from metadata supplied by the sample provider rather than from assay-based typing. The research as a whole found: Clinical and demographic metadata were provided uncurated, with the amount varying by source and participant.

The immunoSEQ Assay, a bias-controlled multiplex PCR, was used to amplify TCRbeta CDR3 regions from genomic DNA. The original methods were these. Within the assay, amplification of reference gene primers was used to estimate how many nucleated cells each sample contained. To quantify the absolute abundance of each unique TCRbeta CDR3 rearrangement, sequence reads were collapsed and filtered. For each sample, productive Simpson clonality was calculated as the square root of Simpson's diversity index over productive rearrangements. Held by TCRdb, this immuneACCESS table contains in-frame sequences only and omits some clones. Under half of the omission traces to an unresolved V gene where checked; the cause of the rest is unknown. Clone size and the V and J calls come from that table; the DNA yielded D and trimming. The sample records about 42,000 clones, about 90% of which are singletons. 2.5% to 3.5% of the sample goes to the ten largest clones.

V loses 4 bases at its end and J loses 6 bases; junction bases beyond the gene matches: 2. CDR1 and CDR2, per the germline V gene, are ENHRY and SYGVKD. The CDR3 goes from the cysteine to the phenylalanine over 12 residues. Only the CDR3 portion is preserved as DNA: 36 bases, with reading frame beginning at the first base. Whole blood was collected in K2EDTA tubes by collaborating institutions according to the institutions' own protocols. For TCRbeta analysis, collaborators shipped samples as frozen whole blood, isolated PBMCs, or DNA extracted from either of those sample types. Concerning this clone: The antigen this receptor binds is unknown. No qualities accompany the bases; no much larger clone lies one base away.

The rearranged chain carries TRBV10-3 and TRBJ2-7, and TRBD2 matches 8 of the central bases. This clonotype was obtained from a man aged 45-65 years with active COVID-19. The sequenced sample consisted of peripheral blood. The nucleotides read TGTGCCATCAGTGCCACTAGCGGCGAGCAGTACTTC. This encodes CAISATSGEQYF.